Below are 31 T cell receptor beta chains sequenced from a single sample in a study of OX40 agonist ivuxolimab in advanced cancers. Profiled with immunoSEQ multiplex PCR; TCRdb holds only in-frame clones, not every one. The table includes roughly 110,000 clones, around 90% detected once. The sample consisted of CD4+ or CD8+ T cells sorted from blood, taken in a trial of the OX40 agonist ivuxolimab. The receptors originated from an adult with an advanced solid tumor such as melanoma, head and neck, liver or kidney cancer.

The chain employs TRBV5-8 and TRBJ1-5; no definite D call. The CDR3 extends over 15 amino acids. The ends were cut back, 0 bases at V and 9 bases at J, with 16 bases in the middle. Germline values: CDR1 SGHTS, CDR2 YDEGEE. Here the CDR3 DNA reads TGTGCCAGCAGCTTGGCGGCAGCCATTCCCCTGCCCCAGCATTTT. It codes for CASSLAAAIPLPQHF.

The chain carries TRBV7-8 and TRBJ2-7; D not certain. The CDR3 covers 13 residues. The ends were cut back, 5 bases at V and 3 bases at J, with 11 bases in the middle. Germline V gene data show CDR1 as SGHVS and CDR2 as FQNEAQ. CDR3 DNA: TGTGCCAGCAGCATGGCCCTAATCTACGAGCAGTACTTC. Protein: CASSMALIYEQYF.

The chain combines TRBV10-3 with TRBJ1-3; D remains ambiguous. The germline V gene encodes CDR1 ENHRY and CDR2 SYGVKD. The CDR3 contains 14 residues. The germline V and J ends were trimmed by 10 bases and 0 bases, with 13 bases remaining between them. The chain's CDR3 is CATWAVSSGNTIYF. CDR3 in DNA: TGTGCCACTTGGGCGGTCAGCTCTGGAAACACCATATATTTT.

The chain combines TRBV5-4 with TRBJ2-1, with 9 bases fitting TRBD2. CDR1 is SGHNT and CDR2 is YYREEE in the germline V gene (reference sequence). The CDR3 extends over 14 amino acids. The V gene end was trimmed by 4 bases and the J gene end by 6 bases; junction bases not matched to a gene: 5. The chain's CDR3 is CASSMQLAGNEQFF. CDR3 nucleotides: TGTGCCAGCAGCATGCAACTAGCGGGCAATGAGCAGTTCTTC.

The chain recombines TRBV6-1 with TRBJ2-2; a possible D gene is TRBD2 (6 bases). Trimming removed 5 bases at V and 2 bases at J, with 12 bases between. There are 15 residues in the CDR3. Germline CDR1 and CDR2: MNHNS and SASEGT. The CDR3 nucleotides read TGTGCCAGCAGTTCCGGGACTCCAAACACCGGGGAGCTGTTTTTT. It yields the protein CASSSGTPNTGELFF.

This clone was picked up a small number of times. The CDR3 sequence: CASSPLDREGGYTF. The CDR3, as DNA: TGTGCCAGCAGTCCCCTGGACAGGGAAGGGGGCTACACCTTC. This chain connects TRBV6-5 to TRBJ1-2; 8 nucleotides line up with TRBD1. Germline trimming cut 5 bases from V and 8 bases from J; bases unmatched to any gene: 10. The CDR3 has 14 amino acids. The germline CDR1 and CDR2 sequences are MNHEY and SVGAGI.

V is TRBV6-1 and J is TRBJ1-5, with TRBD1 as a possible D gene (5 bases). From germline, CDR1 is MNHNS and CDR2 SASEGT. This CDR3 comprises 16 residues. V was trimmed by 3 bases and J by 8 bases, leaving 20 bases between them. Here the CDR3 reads CASSETVSGGIKPQHF. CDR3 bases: TGTGCCAGCAGTGAGACGGTTTCGGGGGGTATTAAGCCCCAGCATTTT.

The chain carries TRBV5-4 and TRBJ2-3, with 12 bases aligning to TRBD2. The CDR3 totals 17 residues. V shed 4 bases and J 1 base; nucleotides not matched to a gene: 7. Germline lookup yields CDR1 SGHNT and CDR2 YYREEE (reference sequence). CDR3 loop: CASSRTSGMGGTDTQYF. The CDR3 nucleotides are TGTGCCAGCAGCCGGACTAGCGGGATGGGAGGCACAGATACGCAGTATTTT.

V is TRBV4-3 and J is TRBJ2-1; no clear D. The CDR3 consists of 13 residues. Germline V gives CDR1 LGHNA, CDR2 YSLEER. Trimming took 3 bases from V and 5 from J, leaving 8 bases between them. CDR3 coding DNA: TGCGCCAGCAGCCACGGACGGAACAATGAGCAGTTCTTC. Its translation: CASSHGRNNEQFF.

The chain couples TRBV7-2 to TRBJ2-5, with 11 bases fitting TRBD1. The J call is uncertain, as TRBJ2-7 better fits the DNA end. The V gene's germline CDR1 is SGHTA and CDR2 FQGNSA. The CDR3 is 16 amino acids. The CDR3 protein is CASSQFKDRGLDEQYF. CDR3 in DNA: TGTGCCAGCAGCCAGTTTAAGGACAGGGGGCTAGACGAGCAGTACTTC.

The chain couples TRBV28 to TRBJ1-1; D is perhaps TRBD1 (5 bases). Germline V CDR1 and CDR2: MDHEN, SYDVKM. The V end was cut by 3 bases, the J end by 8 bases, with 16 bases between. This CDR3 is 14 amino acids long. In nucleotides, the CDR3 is TGTGCCAGCAGTTTCGCTCGGGACCCCGGCGAAGCTTTCTTT. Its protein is CASSFARDPGEAFF.

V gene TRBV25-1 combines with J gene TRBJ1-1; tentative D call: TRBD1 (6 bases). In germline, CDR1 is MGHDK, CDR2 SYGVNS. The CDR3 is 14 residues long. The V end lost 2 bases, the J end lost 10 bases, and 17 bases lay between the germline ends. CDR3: CASSETGAYVGAFF. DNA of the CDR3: TGTGCCAGCAGTGAAACGGGGGCATATGTAGGAGCTTTCTTT. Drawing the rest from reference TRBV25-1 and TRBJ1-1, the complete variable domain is EADIYQTPRYLVIGTGKKITLECSQTMGHDKMYWYQQDPGMELHLIHYSYGVNSTEKGDLSSESTVSRIRTEHFPLTLESARPSHTSQYLCASSETGAYVGAFFGQGTRLTVV.

This CDR3 is CASRGSGETQYF. In DNA form, the CDR3 reads TGTGCCAGCAGGGGCTCAGGAGAGACCCAGTACTTC. V and J are TRBV6-5 and TRBJ2-5; D ambiguous. Trimming left V 6 bases short and J 4 bases short, with 9 bases between. CDR3 size: 12 residues. Germline V CDR1 and CDR2: MNHEY, SVGAGI.

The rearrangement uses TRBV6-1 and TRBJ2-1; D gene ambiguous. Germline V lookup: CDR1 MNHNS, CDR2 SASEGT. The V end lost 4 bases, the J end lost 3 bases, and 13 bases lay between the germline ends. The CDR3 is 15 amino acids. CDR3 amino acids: CASSGSPIIYNEQFF. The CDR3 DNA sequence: TGTGCCAGCAGTGGTTCCCCCATTATCTACAATGAGCAGTTCTTC.

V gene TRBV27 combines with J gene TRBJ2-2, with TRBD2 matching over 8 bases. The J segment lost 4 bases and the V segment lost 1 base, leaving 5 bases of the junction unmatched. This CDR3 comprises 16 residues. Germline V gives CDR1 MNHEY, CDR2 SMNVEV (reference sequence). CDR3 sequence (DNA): TGTGCCAGCAGTTTATTTCCAGCGGGAGTCACCGGGGAGCTGTTTTTT. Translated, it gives CASSLFPAGVTGELFF.

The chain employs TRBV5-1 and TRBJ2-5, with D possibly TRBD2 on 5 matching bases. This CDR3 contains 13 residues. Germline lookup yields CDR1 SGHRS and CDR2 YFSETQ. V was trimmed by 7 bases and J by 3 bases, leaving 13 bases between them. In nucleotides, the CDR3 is TGCGCCAGCTTCGCCGGACTCAAAGAGACCCAGTACTTC. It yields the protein CASFAGLKETQYF. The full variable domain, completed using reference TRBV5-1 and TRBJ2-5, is KAGVTQTPRYLIKTRGQQVTLSCSPISGHRSVSWYQQTPGQGLQFLFEYFSETQRNKGNFPGRFSGRQFSNSRSEMNVSTLELGDSALYLCASFAGLKETQYFGPGTRLLVL.

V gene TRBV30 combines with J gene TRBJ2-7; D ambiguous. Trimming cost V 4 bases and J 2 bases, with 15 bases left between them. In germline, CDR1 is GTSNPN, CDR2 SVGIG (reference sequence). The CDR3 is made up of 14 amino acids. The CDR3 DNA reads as TGTGCCTGGAATCCGTTACCCGGACCCTACGAGCAGTACTTC. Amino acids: CAWNPLPGPYEQYF.

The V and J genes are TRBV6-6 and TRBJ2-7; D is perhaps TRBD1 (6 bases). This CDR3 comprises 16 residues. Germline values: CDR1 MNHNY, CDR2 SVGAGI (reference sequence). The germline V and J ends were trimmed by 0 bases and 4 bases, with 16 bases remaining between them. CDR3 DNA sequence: TGTGCCAGCAGTTACTCGAGTGCCAGGGGTGGGTACGAGCAGTACTTC. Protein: CASSYSSARGGYEQYF.

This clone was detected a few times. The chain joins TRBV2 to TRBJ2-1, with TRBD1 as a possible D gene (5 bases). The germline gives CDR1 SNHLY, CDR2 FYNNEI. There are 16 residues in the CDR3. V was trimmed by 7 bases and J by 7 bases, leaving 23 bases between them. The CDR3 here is CASTFEVAGLGNEQFF. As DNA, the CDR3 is TGTGCCAGCACCTTTGAAGTGGCAGGGTTAGGGAATGAGCAGTTCTTC.

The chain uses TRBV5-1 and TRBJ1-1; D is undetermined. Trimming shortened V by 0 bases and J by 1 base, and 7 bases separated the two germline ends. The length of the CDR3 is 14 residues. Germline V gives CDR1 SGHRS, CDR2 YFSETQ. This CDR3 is CASSLVGENTEAFF. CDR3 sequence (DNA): TGCGCCAGCAGCTTGGTCGGGGAGAACACTGAAGCTTTCTTT.

Written as DNA, the CDR3 is TGTGCCAGCAGCTTGTATCGGAACGAGCCCCAGCATTTT. It translates to CASSLYRNEPQHF. This chain uses TRBV5-6 with TRBJ1-5; D ambiguous. The germline V gene has CDR1 SGHDT and CDR2 YYEEEE. This CDR3 is built from 13 residues. V was pared by 1 base and J by 8 bases, with 10 bases between.

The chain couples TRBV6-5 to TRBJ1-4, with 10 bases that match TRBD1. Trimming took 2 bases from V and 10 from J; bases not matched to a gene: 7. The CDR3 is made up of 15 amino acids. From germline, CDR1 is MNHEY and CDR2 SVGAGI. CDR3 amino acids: CASSYLGDRGLKLFF. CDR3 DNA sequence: TGTGCCAGCAGTTACCTCGGGGACAGGGGACTAAAACTGTTTTTT.

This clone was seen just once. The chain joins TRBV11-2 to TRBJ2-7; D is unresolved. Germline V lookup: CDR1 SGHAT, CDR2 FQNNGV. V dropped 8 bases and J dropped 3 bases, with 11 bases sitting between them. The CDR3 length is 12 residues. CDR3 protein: CASARTHYEQYF. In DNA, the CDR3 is TGTGCCAGCGCCCGGACCCACTACGAGCAGTACTTC.

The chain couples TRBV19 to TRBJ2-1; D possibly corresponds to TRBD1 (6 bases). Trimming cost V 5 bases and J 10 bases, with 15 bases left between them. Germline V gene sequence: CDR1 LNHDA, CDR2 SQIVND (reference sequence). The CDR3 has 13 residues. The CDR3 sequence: CASSGRGTGEQFF. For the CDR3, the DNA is TGTGCCAGTAGTGGCCGGGGAACAGGGGAGCAGTTCTTC. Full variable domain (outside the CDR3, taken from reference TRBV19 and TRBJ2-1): DGGITQSPKYLFRKEGQNVTLSCEQNLNHDAMYWYRQDPGQGLRLIYYSQIVNDFQKGDIAEGYSVSREKKESFPLTVTSAQKNPTAFYLCASSGRGTGEQFFGPGTRLTVL.

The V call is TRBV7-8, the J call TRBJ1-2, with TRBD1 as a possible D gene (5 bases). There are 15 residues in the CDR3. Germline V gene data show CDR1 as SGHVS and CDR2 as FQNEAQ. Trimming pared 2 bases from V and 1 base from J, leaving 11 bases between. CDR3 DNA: TGTGCCAGCAGCTTAACCACAGGAATTAACTATGGCTACACCTTC. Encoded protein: CASSLTTGINYGYTF.

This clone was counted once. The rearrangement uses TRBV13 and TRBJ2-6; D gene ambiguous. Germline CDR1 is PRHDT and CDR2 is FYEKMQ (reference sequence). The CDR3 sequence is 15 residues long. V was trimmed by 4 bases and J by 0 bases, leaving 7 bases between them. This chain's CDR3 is CASSSTNSGANVLTF. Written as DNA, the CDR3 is TGTGCCAGCAGCTCCACTAACTCTGGGGCCAACGTCCTGACTTTC.

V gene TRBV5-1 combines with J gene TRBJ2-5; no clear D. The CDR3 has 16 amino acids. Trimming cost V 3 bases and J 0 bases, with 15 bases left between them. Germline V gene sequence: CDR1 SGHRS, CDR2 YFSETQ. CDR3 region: CASSSSNSPYQETQYF. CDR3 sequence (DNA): TGCGCCAGCAGCTCATCGAACAGCCCGTACCAAGAGACCCAGTACTTC.

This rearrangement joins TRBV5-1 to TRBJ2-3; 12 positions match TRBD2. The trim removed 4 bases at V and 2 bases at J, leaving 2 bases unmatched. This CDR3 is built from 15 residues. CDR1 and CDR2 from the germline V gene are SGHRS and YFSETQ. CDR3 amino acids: CASSRLAGVTDTQYF. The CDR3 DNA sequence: TGCGCCAGCAGCAGACTAGCGGGGGTCACAGATACGCAGTATTTT. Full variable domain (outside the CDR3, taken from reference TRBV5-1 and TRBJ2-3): KAGVTQTPRYLIKTRGQQVTLSCSPISGHRSVSWYQQTPGQGLQFLFEYFSETQRNKGNFPGRFSGRQFSNSRSEMNVSTLELGDSALYLCASSRLAGVTDTQYFGPGTRLTVL.

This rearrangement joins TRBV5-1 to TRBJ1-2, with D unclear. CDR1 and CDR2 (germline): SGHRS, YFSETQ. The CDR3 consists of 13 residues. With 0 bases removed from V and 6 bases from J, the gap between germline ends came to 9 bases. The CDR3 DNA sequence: TGCGCCAGCAGCTTGGGACCTATCAATGGCTACACCTTC. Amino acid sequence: CASSLGPINGYTF.

CDR3 nucleotide sequence: TGTGCCAGCAGTACCCGAGGGGCGACCAGGGCTTTCTTT. Translated: CASSTRGATRAFF. This rearrangement joins TRBV27 to TRBJ1-1; tentatively, D is TRBD1 (5 bases). Trimming removed 5 bases from V and 11 bases from J, with 18 bases in between. The CDR3 is made up of 13 amino acids. Germline CDR1 MNHEY, CDR2 SMNVEV (reference sequence).

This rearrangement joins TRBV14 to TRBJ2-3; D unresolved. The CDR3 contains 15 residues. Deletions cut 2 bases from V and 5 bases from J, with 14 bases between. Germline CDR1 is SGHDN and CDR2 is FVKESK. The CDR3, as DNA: TGTGCCAGCAGCCAATTAAGTACACACAGAGATACGCAGTATTTT. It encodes CASSQLSTHRDTQYF. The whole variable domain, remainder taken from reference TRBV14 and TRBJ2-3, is EAGVTQFPSHSVIEKGQTVTLRCDPISGHDNLYWYRRVMGKEIKFLLHFVKESKQDESGMPNNRFLAERTGGTYSTLKVQPAELEDSGVYFCASSQLSTHRDTQYFGPGTRLTVL.